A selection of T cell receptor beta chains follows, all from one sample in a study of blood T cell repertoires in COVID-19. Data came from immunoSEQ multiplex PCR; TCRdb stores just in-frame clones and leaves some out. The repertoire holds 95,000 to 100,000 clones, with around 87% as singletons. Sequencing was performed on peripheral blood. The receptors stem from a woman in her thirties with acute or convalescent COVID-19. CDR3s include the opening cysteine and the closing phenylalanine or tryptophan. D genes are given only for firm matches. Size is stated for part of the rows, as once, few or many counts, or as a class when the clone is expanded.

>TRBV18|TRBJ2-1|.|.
CASSDRDIQFF
TGTGCCAGCTCAGACCGGGACATTCAGTTCTTC
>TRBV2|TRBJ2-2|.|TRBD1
CATKTGSNTGELFF
TGTGCCACCAAGACAGGGTCGAACACCGGGGAGCTGTTTTTT
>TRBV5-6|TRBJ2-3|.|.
CASSLAGPSGTDTQYF
TGTGCCAGCAGCTTGGCCGGTCCTAGTGGCACAGATACGCAGTATTTT
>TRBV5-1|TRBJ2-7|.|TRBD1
CASSFHGTVPNSPYEQYF
TGCGCCAGCAGCTTTCACGGGACAGTACCAAACTCCCCCTACGAGCAGTACTTC
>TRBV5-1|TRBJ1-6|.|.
CASSQKREGSYNSPLHF
TGCGCCAGCAGCCAGAAGAGGGAGGGATCCTATAATTCACCCCTCCACTTT
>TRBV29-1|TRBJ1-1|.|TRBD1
CSGRMTGGVDTEAFF
TGCAGCGGCCGAATGACAGGGGGCGTAGACACTGAAGCTTTCTTT
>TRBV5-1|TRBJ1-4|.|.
CASPPAAGRRGGLDEKLFF
TGCGCCAGCCCTCCTGCCGCCGGCCGCCGTGGGGGACTGGATGAAAAACTGTTTTTT
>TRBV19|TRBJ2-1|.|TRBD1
CASSSRGQGAIGSYNEQFF
TGTGCCAGTAGTTCCCGTGGACAGGGGGCTATAGGGTCCTACAATGAGCAGTTCTTC
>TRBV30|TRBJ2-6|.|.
CAWSVRDSGANVLTF
TGTGCCTGGAGTGTACGGGACTCTGGGGCCAACGTCCTGACTTTC
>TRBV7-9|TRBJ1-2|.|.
CASSPGGGSGYGYTF
TGTGCCAGCAGCCCCGGCGGGGGTTCAGGCTATGGCTACACCTTC
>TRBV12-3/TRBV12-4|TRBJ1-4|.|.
CASSQDGGEKLFF
TGTGCCAGCAGCCAAGACGGGGGTGAAAAACTGTTTTTT
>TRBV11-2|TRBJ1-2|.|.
CASSLRGGEIDYGYTF
TGTGCCAGCAGCTTAAGGGGAGGGGAGATTGACTATGGCTACACCTTC
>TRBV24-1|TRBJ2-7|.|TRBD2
CATSDSGGRYEQYF
TGTGCCACCAGTGATTCGGGGGGGCGGTACGAGCAGTACTTC
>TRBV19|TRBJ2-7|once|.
CASSIAIPTGSYPSYEQYF
TGTGCCAGTAGTATCGCCATTCCGACAGGCAGCTATCCCTCCTACGAGCAGTACTTC
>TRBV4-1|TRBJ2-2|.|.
CASSRGDANTGELFF
TGCGCCAGCAGCCGGGGGGACGCGAACACCGGGGAGCTGTTTTTT
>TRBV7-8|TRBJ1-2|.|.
CASSPTVPGYTF
TGTGCCAGCAGCCCGACAGTACCGGGCTACACCTTC
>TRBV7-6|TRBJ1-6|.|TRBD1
CASSLTGGDSPLHF
TGTGCCAGCAGCCTGACAGGGGGCGATTCACCCCTCCACTTT
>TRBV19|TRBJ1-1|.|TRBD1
CASSRAGTGGPWVTEAFF
TGTGCCAGTAGTAGGGCCGGGACAGGGGGCCCCTGGGTCACTGAAGCTTTCTTT
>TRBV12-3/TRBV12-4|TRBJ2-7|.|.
CASSLVGSYEQYF
TGTGCCAGCAGTTTAGTCGGTTCCTACGAGCAGTACTTC
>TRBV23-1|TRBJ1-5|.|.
CASSQSTADSFKVGNQPQHF
TGCGCCAGCAGTCAATCTACCGCGGACAGTTTCAAAGTTGGCAATCAGCCCCAGCATTTT
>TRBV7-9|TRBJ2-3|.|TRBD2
CASSPREGYTDTQYF
TGTGCCAGCAGCCCACGGGAGGGATACACAGATACGCAGTATTTT
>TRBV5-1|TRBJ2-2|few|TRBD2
CASSPGLVTGELFF
TGCGCCAGCAGCCCGGGACTAGTGACCGGGGAGCTGTTTTTT
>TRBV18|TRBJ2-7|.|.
CASSMGVSYEQYF
TGTGCCAGCTCAATGGGAGTTTCCTACGAGCAGTACTTC
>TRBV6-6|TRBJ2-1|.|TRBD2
CASSSGGRQFF
TGTGCCAGCAGTTCGGGGGGTCGGCAGTTCTTC
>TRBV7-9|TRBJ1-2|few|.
CASSLVQGREGNYGYTF
TGTGCCAGCAGCTTAGTTCAAGGCAGGGAGGGGAACTATGGCTACACCTTC
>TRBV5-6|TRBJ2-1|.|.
CASSSRGTYNEQFF
TGTGCCAGCAGCTCTAGAGGAACCTACAATGAGCAGTTCTTC
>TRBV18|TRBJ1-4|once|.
CASSPYQDTDEKLFF
TGTGCCAGCTCACCCTACCAGGACACCGATGAAAAACTGTTTTTT
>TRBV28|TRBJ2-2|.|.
CASSYSSGFPGELFF
TGTGCCAGCAGTTACTCTTCGGGATTCCCCGGGGAGCTGTTTTTT
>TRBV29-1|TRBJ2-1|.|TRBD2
CSVEDLTSGETLSSYNEQFF
TGCAGCGTTGAAGATCTAACTAGCGGGGAGACCCTTTCCTCCTACAATGAGCAGTTCTTC
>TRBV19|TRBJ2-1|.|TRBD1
CASSMDRYNEQFF
TGTGCCAGTAGTATGGACAGGTACAATGAGCAGTTCTTC